The clone carrying this TCR beta chain appeared many times. This sample was included in a study of regulatory T cells in long-lasting Graves disease. Time point noted: newly diagnosed GD, antithyroid drugs for less than 3 months. Making the TCR library involved RNA that had been extracted from PBMCs. Relying on iRepertoire HTBI primers and Arm-PCR of CDR3 regions, the team built TCR beta libraries. Via MiXCR, TCRdb re-called the multiplex PCR reads, giving one row per CDR3 protein. The sample has roughly 610,000 distinct CDR3 sequences; around 16% are singletons. The data were also submitted as part of a second study, on T cells in Graves' hyperthyroidism and ophthalmopathy.

This TCR derives from a man younger than 35 with Graves disease. The sequencing used peripheral blood mononuclear cells (PBMCs), collected at new diagnosis, from a patient treated with antithyroid drugs.

CDR3 residues: CASSLFTAVGQSYEQYF. The CDR3 coding sequence is TGTGCCAGCAGTTTATTTACCGCCGTGGGACAGTCCTACGAGCAGTACTTC. V usage is TRBV27 and J usage is TRBJ2-7, with 7 bases identical to TRBD1. Germline V gives CDR1 MNHEY, CDR2 SMNVEV (reference sequence). The CDR3 has 17 amino acids. V shed 1 base and J 1 base; nucleotides not matched to a gene: 10.